The TCR beta chain under discussion was sequenced for a study of blood T cell repertoires in COVID-19. Across the whole study: There were acute and convalescent COVID-19 samples, and they came from the United States, Italy and Spain.

Per the study methods: Amplifying reference gene primers gave estimates of nucleated cell counts. The repertoire was sequenced with immunoSEQ multiplex PCR; TCRdb's copy has only in-frame clones and lacks some. D and trimming come from the DNA, and the V and J calls and clone size come from that table. Of 19,000 or so clones detected, roughly 90% appear once; the ten largest clones hold around a tenth. The CDR3 consists of 13 residues. The germline CDR1 and CDR2 sequences are LGHDT and YNNKEL (reference sequence). Trimming cost V 4 bases and J 7 bases; bases outside gene matches: 5. The material sequenced was peripheral blood. This rearrangement joins TRBV3-1 (or the pseudogene TRBV3-2) to TRBJ1-2; TRBD1 aligns across 8 bases. The TCR sequence derives from a man aged 35-49 years with active COVID-19. CDR3 loop: CASSLGQGGGYTF. The CDR3 region has the DNA TGTGCCAGCAGCCTCGGACAGGGTGGTGGCTACACCTTC.